This entry features one T cell receptor beta chain sequence. Healthy donors matched for age and sex were used as controls. The record originates from a study of CD8 T cells in Susac syndrome. The V segment lost 6 bases and the J segment 4 bases; nucleotides outside the gene matches: 7. Germline V gene data show CDR1 as MNHEY and CDR2 as SVGAGI. The CDR3 length is 15 residues. RNA was extracted with the RNeasy kit, and a quantity of about 0.45 to 1 ug was reverse transcribed using random hexamers. The immunoSEQ assay covered 54 Vbeta and 13 Jbeta segments for CDR3. TCRdb fed the immunoSEQ multiplex PCR reads into MiXCR, producing one record per CDR3 protein. The table lists under 70,000 distinct CDR3 sequences, around nine tenths of them singletons.

The chain employs TRBV6-5 and TRBJ1-5; TRBD1 matches at 9 bases. The sequence came from a human donor in good health. Sequenced material: CD8+ T cells from PBMCs. The DNA of the CDR3 is TGTGCCAGCAGGCCCGGGACAGGGTTTAATCAGCCCCAGCATTTT. Residues: CASRPGTGFNQPQHF.